Shown below are 27 T cell receptor beta chains from a single sample sequenced in a study of Ad26.COV2.S vaccination and SARS-CoV-2 variants. Only in-frame clones appear in the TCRdb table, and some are missing; sequencing was by immunoSEQ multiplex PCR. The sample records 300,000 to 400,000 clones, approximately 85% being singletons. Stated treatment: 19 received Ad26.COV2.S at low or high dose, single or two shots; a few received placebo; per-sample allocation not given. Samples were taken on day 63 after the first vaccine or placebo injection. This sample comprised peripheral blood, obtained in a trial of Ad26.COV2.S vaccine versus placebo. These receptor sequences come from a person between 18 and 60 years old who received the Ad26.COV2.S COVID-19 vaccine or a placebo.

This clone showed up just once. The junction departs from the called germline gene at one end, perhaps through a read error. The chain is built from TRBV5-1 and TRBJ2-7; 7 bases map to TRBD1. Germline loops: CDR1 SGHRS, CDR2 YFSETQ. The length of the CDR3 is 13 residues. As DNA, the CDR3 is TGCGCCAGCAGCCCGGGACAGTTCTACGAACAGTACTTC. Encoded protein: CASSPGQFYEQYF. Full variable domain (rest looked up from reference TRBV5-1 and TRBJ2-7): KAGVTQTPRYLIKTRGQQVTLSCSPISGHRSVSWYQQTPGQGLQFLFEYFSETQRNKGNFPGRFSGRQFSNSRSEMNVSTLELGDSALYLCASSPGQFYEQYFGPGTRLTVT.

The chain couples TRBV6-1 to TRBJ2-7; D is undetermined. V lost 2 bases and J 2 bases, leaving 13 bases between the germline ends. The CDR3 contains 15 residues. The V gene's germline CDR1 is MNHNS and CDR2 SASEGT. The CDR3, as DNA: TGTGCCAGCAGTGAAAGCTCCACTAAACCCTACGAGCAGTACTTC. This codes for CASSESSTKPYEQYF.

The V call is TRBV18, the J call TRBJ2-3; 9 bases line up with TRBD2. Germline assignment: CDR1 KGHSH and CDR2 LQKENI. CDR3 length equals 16 residues. V lost 6 bases and J lost 1; bases outside the gene matches: 8. The CDR3 sequence is CASSLQRGARTDTQYF. The DNA of the CDR3 is TGTGCCAGCTCTCTCCAGCGGGGGGCCCGCACAGATACGCAGTATTTT.

The gene calls are TRBV19 and TRBJ2-3, with 11 bases identical to TRBD2. CDR1 and CDR2 (germline): LNHDA, SQIVND (reference sequence). J lost 1 base, V lost 5 bases, and 8 bases had no gene match. This CDR3 comprises 17 residues. CDR3 loop: CASSDRTSGRGTDTQYF. CDR3 coding DNA: TGTGCCAGTAGTGACCGGACTAGCGGGCGGGGCACAGATACGCAGTATTTT.

Concerning this clone: One end of the junction fails to match germline, which may point to a read error. The chain uses TRBV19 and TRBJ1-3, with D hard to call. The CDR3 consists of 12 residues. Germline loops: CDR1 LNHDA, CDR2 SQIVND (reference sequence). The CDR3 coding sequence is TGTGCCAGTAGCACTTCTGGATACACCATATATTTT. Translating gives CASSTSGYTIYF.

This clone was observed once. The CDR3 region has the DNA TGCGCCAGCAGCATAGGGACAGTGCAAGAGACCCAGTACTTC. This sequence encodes CASSIGTVQETQYF. The chain employs TRBV5-1 and TRBJ2-5, with 7 bases aligning to TRBD1. Germline values: CDR1 SGHRS, CDR2 YFSETQ. Losses at the gene ends were 4 bases for V and 2 bases for J; bases not matched to a gene: 5. This CDR3 has 14 residues.

This clone came up once. The chain combines TRBV7-2 with TRBJ2-3; D is possibly TRBD1 (5 bases). CDR1 SGHTA and CDR2 FQGNSA come from the germline V gene. There are 16 residues in the CDR3. The germline V and J ends were trimmed by 2 bases and 4 bases, with 16 bases remaining between them. The CDR3 here is CASSLQDSRVPDTQYF. CDR3 sequence (DNA): TGTGCCAGCAGCTTACAAGACAGCAGGGTACCAGATACGCAGTATTTT.

There are a few counts of this clone. The chain has TRBV14 and TRBJ1-5; D is ambiguous. The CDR3 has 17 amino acids. The V end was cut by 0 bases, the J end by 4 bases, with 16 bases between. Germline CDR1 is SGHDN and CDR2 is FVKESK. Here the CDR3 reads CASSQENCHTWNQPQHF. CDR3 bases: TGTGCCAGCAGCCAAGAAAATTGTCATACCTGGAATCAGCCCCAGCATTTT.

V and J are TRBV6-5 and TRBJ2-2, with D tentatively TRBD1 (6 bases). The length of the CDR3 is 14 residues. V was pared by 6 bases and J by 1 base, with 9 bases between. Germline V gene lookup returns CDR1 MNHEY and CDR2 SVGAGI. The CDR3 region is CASRRQENTGELFF. The CDR3 DNA is TGTGCCAGCAGGCGACAGGAGAACACCGGGGAGCTGTTTTTT.

The chain links TRBV5-1 to TRBJ2-3, with D hard to call. The CDR3 has 14 residues. Trimming left V 3 bases short and J 2 bases short, with 10 bases between. Looked up from germline, CDR1 is SGHRS and CDR2 is YFSETQ. This CDR3 is CASSSSVVTDTQYF. The CDR3 nucleotides read TGCGCCAGCAGCTCGTCAGTTGTCACAGATACGCAGTATTTT. Combining the CDR3 with reference TRBV5-1 and TRBJ2-3 gives the whole variable domain KAGVTQTPRYLIKTRGQQVTLSCSPISGHRSVSWYQQTPGQGLQFLFEYFSETQRNKGNFPGRFSGRQFSNSRSEMNVSTLELGDSALYLCASSSSVVTDTQYFGPGTRLTVL.

The chain couples TRBV28 to TRBJ2-1; possibly TRBD1 for D (7 bases). This CDR3 is built from 15 residues. Per germline, CDR1 MDHEN and CDR2 SYDVKM. Between the trimmed V and J ends, which lost 7 bases and 0 bases, there was a span of 13 bases. CDR3 sequence: CASTWGDSSYNEQFF. Written as DNA, the CDR3 is TGTGCCAGCACCTGGGGGGACAGCTCCTACAATGAGCAGTTCTTC.

This chain uses TRBV28 with TRBJ2-5, with D uncertain. Germline V gene sequence: CDR1 MDHEN, CDR2 SYDVKM. The CDR3 covers 15 residues. The V gene lost 4 bases and the J gene lost 5 bases, with 17 bases spanning the gap. CDR3 residues: CASSSGSRYRETQYF. CDR3 coding DNA: TGTGCCAGCAGTTCGGGTAGCAGATACCGGGAGACCCAGTACTTC.

The V gene is TRBV29-1, the J gene TRBJ1-1; the D is unclear. V was clipped by 6 bases and J by 1 base, with 15 bases between them. CDR3 size: 14 residues. Germline CDR1 is SQVTM and CDR2 is ANQGSEA. The CDR3 DNA follows: TGCAGCGTCCCTTCCGCCAAGGGGAACACTGAAGCTTTCTTT. This encodes CSVPSAKGNTEAFF.

The V call is TRBV29-1, the J call TRBJ2-2; a weak D match, TRBD1 (6 bases). Trimming left V 4 bases short and J 6 bases short, with 18 bases between. Germline V gene data show CDR1 as SQVTM and CDR2 as ANQGSEA. The CDR3 covers 15 residues. The CDR3 reads CSVGGPIWGAGELFF. The CDR3 nucleotides are TGCAGCGTTGGGGGGCCCATCTGGGGCGCCGGGGAGCTGTTTTTT.

This chain links TRBV7-2 with TRBJ2-1; D could derive from TRBD1 or TRBD2 (5 bases each). This CDR3 contains 13 residues. Trimming removed 2 bases at V and 15 bases at J, with 17 bases between. Germline CDR1 is SGHTA and CDR2 is FQGNSA. The CDR3 protein is CASSLSSGPARFF. DNA for the CDR3: TGTGCCAGCAGCTTATCCTCGGGACCCGCTAGGTTCTTC.

The J gene is TRBJ1-1, the V gene TRBV4-1; perhaps TRBD1 as D (5 bases). The germline V gene has CDR1 MGHRA and CDR2 YSYEKL. This CDR3 region has 13 residues. V lost 3 bases and J 4 bases, leaving 9 bases between the germline ends. Here the CDR3 reads CASSHLRVTEAFF. In nucleotides, the CDR3 is TGCGCCAGCAGCCATCTCAGGGTCACTGAAGCTTTCTTT.

The chain uses TRBV6-1 and TRBJ2-1; D is uncertain. The CDR3 is 13 amino acids. The V end lost 0 bases, the J end lost 8 bases, and 8 bases lay between the germline ends. Per germline, CDR1 MNHNS and CDR2 SASEGT. The DNA of the CDR3 is TGTGCCAGCAGTGAAGCGGGCCTGCATGAGCAGTTCTTC. It is translated as CASSEAGLHEQFF.

Here the CDR3 reads CASAHRDSGYEQYF. CDR3 bases: TGTGCCAGCGCCCACCGGGACAGTGGCTACGAGCAGTACTTC. The rearrangement uses TRBV27 and TRBJ2-7; TRBD1 aligns across 7 bases. The J segment lost 3 bases and the V segment lost 8 bases, leaving 10 bases of the junction unmatched. From germline, CDR1 is MNHEY and CDR2 SMNVEV (reference sequence). The CDR3 has 14 amino acids.

This chain joins TRBV10-3 and TRBJ2-3; 7 bases fit TRBD1. J gave up 2 bases and V 10 bases, and 6 bases lay outside the gene matches. Germline V gives CDR1 ENHRY, CDR2 SYGVKD. CDR3 length equals 13 residues. The DNA for the CDR3 is TGTGCCAACGGACAGGAGTACACAGATACGCAGTATTTT. Its protein is CANGQEYTDTQYF.

This chain uses TRBV30 with TRBJ1-5; D gene uncertain. V gave up 1 base and J gave up 0 bases, with 10 bases separating them. Germline loops: CDR1 GTSNPN, CDR2 SVGIG (reference sequence). The CDR3 sequence is 15 residues long. The CDR3 protein is CAWSERRISNQPQHF. CDR3 coding DNA: TGTGCCTGGAGTGAAAGGAGGATTAGCAATCAGCCCCAGCATTTT.

This chain uses TRBV7-2 with TRBJ2-2; 7 bases fit TRBD1. This CDR3 has 15 amino acids. V dropped 5 bases and J dropped 2; count of bases not matched to a gene: 5. Germline V gene data show CDR1 as SGHTA and CDR2 as FQGNSA. The CDR3: CASSPRDRNTGELFF. The CDR3 DNA follows: TGTGCCAGCAGCCCCCGGGACAGAAACACCGGGGAGCTGTTTTTT.

The chain has TRBV7-2 and TRBJ2-5, with 7 bases that match TRBD1. V was clipped by 3 bases and J by 0 bases; unmatched bases: 13. There are 18 residues in the CDR3. Germline V gene data show CDR1 as SGHTA and CDR2 as FQGNSA. The CDR3 DNA sequence: TGTGCCAGCAGCTTTAGGCTTCCAAAACAGGGGTACCAAGAGACCCAGTACTTC. It yields the protein CASSFRLPKQGYQETQYF.

V usage is TRBV27 and J usage is TRBJ1-5, with a tentative D call TRBD1 (5 bases). The germline V gene encodes CDR1 MNHEY and CDR2 SMNVEV (reference sequence). Between the trimmed V and J ends, which lost 5 bases and 7 bases, there was a span of 12 bases. The CDR3 totals 13 residues. This CDR3 is CASSTGRLQPQHF. CDR3 nucleotides: TGTGCCAGCAGTACGGGACGGCTACAGCCCCAGCATTTT.

V gene TRBV2 combines with J gene TRBJ1-1; 11 nucleotides match TRBD1. J gave up 4 bases and V 7 bases, and 5 bases lay outside the gene matches. The CDR3 runs 14 residues. The germline gives CDR1 SNHLY, CDR2 FYNNEI. The DNA for the CDR3 is TGTGCCAGCACCGGACAGGGGGCGCCCACTGAAGCTTTCTTT. It encodes CASTGQGAPTEAFF.

The chain is built from TRBV11-2 and TRBJ2-7; TRBD1 aligns across 11 bases. The ends lost 3 bases at V and 6 bases at J; junction bases unmatched: 4. This CDR3 comprises 14 residues. Germline assignment: CDR1 SGHAT and CDR2 FQNNGV. The CDR3 protein is CASSFPGTGGEQYF. The CDR3 DNA reads as TGTGCCAGCAGCTTCCCCGGGACAGGGGGCGAGCAGTACTTC.

The chain couples TRBV28 to TRBJ2-6, with 9 nucleotides matching TRBD1. Germline loops: CDR1 MDHEN, CDR2 SYDVKM. The CDR3 is 18 residues long. V lost 4 bases, J lost 2 bases, and 9 bases stayed unmatched. This CDR3 is CASSSLGTGRTGANVLTF. CDR3 nucleotide sequence: TGTGCCAGCAGTTCGCTCGGGACAGGGAGAACTGGGGCCAACGTCCTGACTTTC.

This clone was seen a handful of times. The chain couples TRBV2 to TRBJ1-5; D might be TRBD1 (5 bases). CDR1 is SNHLY and CDR2 is FYNNEI in the germline V gene. The CDR3 totals 14 residues. Trimming took 3 bases from V and 7 from J, leaving 13 bases between them. The CDR3 bases are TGTGCCAGCAGTGATAGGTTGCGGGACCAGCCCCAGCATTTT. Translation: CASSDRLRDQPQHF.